The source of this T cell receptor (beta chain) is a study of graft-versus-host responses after intestinal transplantation (dated by TCRdb to the early 2020s). Background for the entire study: Multivisceral, liver-intestinal, or isolated intestinal transplants were received by the recipients. Anti-thymocyte globulin induction was given to all recipients, followed by maintenance tacrolimus and steroids for 2 to 3 years. After intestinal transplantation, graft-versus-host and host-versus-graft alloreactive T cell clones were followed in the graft, circulation and bone marrow using bulk TCR-beta CDR3 sequencing. Alloreactive clones were identified by sequencing pre-transplant mixed lymphocyte reaction products and comparing them with unstimulated pre-transplant donor and recipient T cells. Of the roughly 26 intestinal transplant recipients enrolled in the cohort, one of whom was a retransplant, a few patients without pretransplant specimens were excluded. Donor T cell macrochimerism was defined as a peak of at least 4% donor T cells among recipient peripheral blood mononuclear cells. Samples from three later patients were sequenced in-house on an Illumina MiSeq with MiXCR processing rather than by the commercial service.

The paper as a whole reports these results and caveats: The conclusions were limited by the relatively low number and heterogeneity of the intestinal transplant patients. In patients with donor T cell macrochimerism, the allografts had high GvH to HvG T cell clonal ratios. GvH clones were detected in recipient bone marrow, and some of these GvH clones were observed earlier in ileal mucosa or blood, consistent with an intestinal mucosal origin. Peak levels of circulating GvH clones were associated with declines in HvG clones early after transplant.

As concerns this clone: Its antigen has not been determined. Base qualities are not recorded, but no much larger clone differs from it by a single base.

A distance of 7 bases separates the germline ends of V and J, which lose 4 bases and 2 bases respectively. The germline V gene (reference sequence) sets CDR1 to LNHDA and CDR2 to SQIVND. From the cysteine through the phenylalanine, the CDR3 covers 13 amino acids. The sequence is cut down to CDR3 DNA, 39 bases in frame from base 1. The time point label, as the study defines it: cells obtained before transplantation from donor or recipient. CD3+CD4+ and CD3+CD8+ populations were FACS-sorted from unstimulated pre-transplant donor and recipient cells taken from spleen or lymph nodes. Receptor amplification or capture employed the immunoSEQ multiplex PCR assay. For most patients, genomic DNA was isolated with the Qiagen DNeasy Blood and Tissue Kit and shipped frozen to Adaptive Biotechnologies for TCR sequencing. For most patients, genomic DNA was subjected to high-throughput TCR-beta CDR3 sequencing by Adaptive Biotechnologies. As for the original processing: Adaptive's ImmunoSEQ software supplied the TCR sequencing data for 15 to 20 patients, while MiXCR and VDJtools were used to process a few other patients. To correct CD4 versus CD8 sorting errors, any sequence found in both subsets at a frequency ratio below 5:1 was removed. CDR3 nucleotide sequences shared between donor and recipient were removed because the origin of such sequences could not be assigned. To count as alloreactive, a clone needed at least 2-fold expansion over unstimulated cells and a minimum CFSE-low frequency of 0.002% (template counts) or 0.001% (read counts). Clones detected in sequenced pre-transplant spleen, lymph node, or MLR CFSE-low populations of the donor or recipient were defined as mappable. The cumulative frequency of alloreactive clones was calculated as a percentage of all sequences, weighted by copy number. TCRdb took this table from immuneACCESS and kept in-frame rearrangements with V and J called. Such tables lack part of the clones; where checked against another copy, unresolved V genes explain under half of the gap, and the rest is unexplained. That table supplies the V and J calls and clone size; D and trimming were determined from the DNA. The sample table holds around 100,000 clones, of which more than 85% were seen once. The leading ten clones occupy approximately 0.97% of the sample.

Sequencing was performed on unstimulated CD4+ T cells sorted from spleen or lymph node cells, taken before intestinal transplant. The sequence came from a human donor who received an intestinal transplant. The V and J segments used are TRBV19 and TRBJ2-3, with the D gene not clear enough to name. This receptor carries the CDR3 CASSKRHTDTQYF. The nucleotide sequence reads as follows: TGTGCCAGTAGTAAAAGACACACAGATACGCAGTATTTT.